This is a list of T cell receptor beta chains from one sample in a study of blood T cells in healthy people across ages. TCRdb recomputed calls from the 5' RACE reads with MiXCR, one row per CDR3 protein. The sample consists of approximately 730,000 distinct CDR3 sequences, roughly 53% of them appearing once. The sequenced sample was blood. The receptors were gathered from an elderly man in good health. CDR3s include the opening cysteine and the closing phenylalanine or tryptophan. The D gene is left open where the match is weak. Not all rows give a size; the values are once, few, many and, for expanded clones, a class.

D gene	V gene	J gene	clone size	CDR3 protein	CDR3 DNA
-	TRBV28	TRBJ2-7	-	CASSLAWTYEQYF	TGTGCCAGCAGTCTAGCATGGACCTACGAGCAGTACTTC
TRBD1	TRBV12-3/TRBV12-4	TRBJ2-3	-	CASGGGQGGTDTQYF	TGCGCCAGCGGTGGGGGACAGGGGGGGACAGATACGCAGTATTTT
-	TRBV2	TRBJ2-3	few	CASSEGRGSTDTQYF	TGTGCCAGCAGTGAAGGGCGTGGGAGCACAGATACGCAGTATTTT
-	TRBV11-2	TRBJ2-1	-	CASSLDLTGQQFF	TGTGCCAGCAGCTTAGATCTAACGGGTCAGCAGTTCTTC
TRBD1	TRBV28	TRBJ2-7	-	CASRSPGRDRAYEQYF	TGTGCCAGCAGGTCACCGGGCCGGGACAGAGCCTACGAGCAGTACTTC
-	TRBV7-8	TRBJ2-1	-	CASSLERGEQFF	TGTGCCAGCAGCTTAGAGAGAGGGGAGCAGTTCTTC
-	TRBV20-1	TRBJ2-7	-	CSARDGGGPTYNEQYF	TGCAGTGCTAGAGATGGGGGTGGCCCCACCTACAATGAGCAGTACTTC
-	TRBV20-1	TRBJ2-7	few	CSAPWLTPYEQYF	TGCAGTGCTCCGTGGCTAACACCCTACGAGCAGTACTTC
-	TRBV28	TRBJ2-5	-	CASSFRASGETQYF	TGTGCCAGCAGTTTCAGGGCCTCCGGGGAGACCCAGTACTTC
TRBD1	TRBV7-9	TRBJ1-2	-	CASSSGQTATRSYGYTF	TGTGCCAGCAGCTCGGGACAGACCGCAACTCGGAGCTATGGCTACACCTTC
TRBD2	TRBV28	TRBJ2-6	few	CASSWNPAAEAGGLSGANVLTF	TGTGCCAGCAGTTGGAACCCGGCGGCGGAAGCGGGAGGTCTCTCTGGGGCCAACGTCCTGACTTTC
-	TRBV7-2	TRBJ2-1	-	CASRPAAYNEQFF	TGTGCCAGCAGACCGGCCGCGTACAATGAGCAGTTCTTC